The 9 T cell receptor beta chains below were found in one sample sequenced in a study of T cell changes during pregnancy in multiple sclerosis. Some clones are missing from TCRdb's copy, which holds only in-frame ones; the method was immunoSEQ multiplex PCR. The sample lists 45,000 to 55,000 clones; about nine tenths were seen once. The source material was CD4+ T cells from peripheral blood mononuclear cells, sampled in the second trimester of pregnancy. All receptors derive from a female donor with multiple sclerosis, enrolled in a pregnancy study.

This chain connects TRBV6-5 to TRBJ1-2; 7 nucleotides align to TRBD1. The CDR3 sequence is 13 residues long. The germline gives CDR1 MNHEY, CDR2 SVGAGI. Trimming cost V 5 bases and J 4 bases; bases outside gene matches: 4. In DNA, the CDR3 is TGTGCCAGCAGTGACAGGGTCCCCTATGGCTACACCTTC. Protein product: CASSDRVPYGYTF.

The chain is built from TRBV2 and TRBJ2-1; D call uncertain. The germline gives CDR1 SNHLY, CDR2 FYNNEI. The CDR3 has 15 amino acids. Trimming took off 6 bases at V and 2 bases at J, with 14 bases between the two ends. CDR3 nucleotides: TGTGCCAGCAGGCCTGAGCCCTATGCCTACAATGAGCAGTTCTTC. It specifies CASRPEPYAYNEQFF.

This chain connects TRBV6-6 to TRBJ1-5; TRBD1 is a possible D gene (6 bases). V lost 7 bases and J 4 bases, leaving 17 bases between the germline ends. The CDR3 runs 15 residues. CDR1 and CDR2 from the germline V gene are MNHNY and SVGAGI (reference sequence). CDR3 in DNA: TGTGCCAGCACAAGACAGGTCGTTTGGAATCAGCCCCAGCATTTT. Translating gives CASTRQVVWNQPQHF.

This chain links TRBV2 with TRBJ1-1; 7 bases agree with TRBD1. This CDR3 contains 16 residues. The germline CDR1 and CDR2 sequences are SNHLY and FYNNEI. V was clipped by 5 bases and J by 4 bases; unmatched bases: 13. CDR3 coding DNA: TGTGCCAGCAGTCTTAGACAGGGTAGTGCCCCCACTGAAGCTTTCTTT. Protein: CASSLRQGSAPTEAFF.

V is TRBV27 and J is TRBJ2-7; 8 nucleotides agree with TRBD2. This CDR3 spans 14 amino acids. V lost 6 bases and J lost 1; bases outside the gene matches: 5. The V gene's germline CDR1 is MNHEY and CDR2 SMNVEV (reference sequence). CDR3 protein: CASRFLAGSYEQYF. CDR3 bases: TGTGCCAGCAGATTCTTAGCGGGATCCTACGAGCAGTACTTC.

The chain has TRBV5-4 and TRBJ2-7; 7 bases map to TRBD2. The CDR3 covers 14 residues. Per the germline V gene, CDR1 is SGHNT and CDR2 is YYREEE (reference sequence). After removal of 0 bases from V and 2 bases from J, the junction contained 2 bases not matched to a gene. CDR3: CASSLAGGPYEQYF. The CDR3 DNA is TGTGCCAGCAGCTTGGCGGGAGGCCCCTACGAGCAGTACTTC.

V and J are TRBV5-4 and TRBJ1-1, with D tentatively TRBD1 (5 bases). Between the trimmed V and J ends, which lost 5 bases and 1 base, there was a span of 15 bases. Germline CDR1 is SGHNT and CDR2 is YYREEE (reference sequence). The CDR3 loop spans 15 amino acids. The CDR3, as DNA: TGTGCCAGCAGTGACCCGGGGACTGGGAACACTGAAGCTTTCTTT. Translating gives CASSDPGTGNTEAFF. Full variable domain (missing parts from reference TRBV5-4 and TRBJ1-1): ETGVTQSPTHLIKTRGQQVTLRCSSQSGHNTVSWYQQALGQGPQFIFQYYREEENGRGNFPPRFSGLQFPNYSSELNVNALELDDSALYLCASSDPGTGNTEAFFGQGTRLTVV.

This chain joins TRBV9 and TRBJ2-5, with 7 positions matching TRBD1. The trim removed 2 bases at V and 5 bases at J, leaving 9 bases unmatched. The CDR3 totals 15 residues. Germline-derived CDR1 and CDR2 are SGDLS and YYNGEE. CDR3 DNA sequence: TGTGCCAGCAGCGTCTCCACAGGGGAAAAGGAGACCCAGTACTTC. This sequence encodes CASSVSTGEKETQYF.

V is TRBV5-1 and J is TRBJ1-4, with 11 bases lining up with TRBD1. Trimming removed 5 bases from V and 8 bases from J; junction bases left unmatched: 8. Per germline, CDR1 SGHRS and CDR2 YFSETQ. The CDR3 has 15 amino acids. CDR3 loop: CASRRTGQGDEKLFF. The CDR3 DNA reads as TGCGCCAGCAGGAGAACGGGACAGGGGGACGAAAAACTGTTTTTT.